The 31 T cell receptor beta chains given below trace back to one sample, sequenced in a study of blood T cell repertoires in COVID-19. Only in-frame clones appear in the TCRdb table, and some are missing; sequencing was by immunoSEQ multiplex PCR. The profile shows some 320,000 clones, around 87% of them singletons. Source material: PBMCs or T cells enriched from blood (not recorded which). All receptors come from a woman younger than 45 who had recovered from COVID-19.

V and J are TRBV24-1 and TRBJ1-5; a weak D match, TRBD1 (6 bases). Germline V gene lookup returns CDR1 KGHDR and CDR2 SFDVKD. The CDR3 is 13 amino acids. The V end lost 5 bases, the J end lost 10 bases, and 14 bases lay between the germline ends. CDR3 in amino acids: CATSGGGGLPQHF. CDR3 coding DNA: TGTGCCACCAGTGGTGGGGGGGGCCTACCCCAGCATTTT.

The V gene is TRBV24-1, the J gene TRBJ2-3; TRBD2 aligns across 7 bases. The ends lost 6 bases at V and 5 bases at J; junction bases unmatched: 7. This CDR3 comprises 14 residues. Germline values: CDR1 KGHDR, CDR2 SFDVKD. CDR3 DNA: TGTGCCACCAGTCCGGGACTAAGTTTAGATACGCAGTATTTT. Its protein is CATSPGLSLDTQYF.

This chain links TRBV7-3 with TRBJ2-2; D may be TRBD2 (5 bases). The V gene lost 5 bases and the J gene lost 0 bases, with 16 bases spanning the gap. The CDR3 length is 17 residues. Germline V gene data show CDR1 as SGHTA and CDR2 as FQGTGA. The CDR3 region is CASSPRSGSANTGELFF. CDR3 nucleotide sequence: TGTGCCAGCAGCCCCCGTTCGGGGTCTGCGAACACCGGGGAGCTGTTTTTT. The variable domain in full, with the rest retrieved from reference TRBV7-3 and TRBJ2-2, is GAGVSQTPSNKVTEKGKYVELRCDPISGHTALYWYRQSLGQGPEFLIYFQGTGAADDSGLPNDRFFAVRPEGSVSTLKIQRTERGDSAVYLCASSPRSGSANTGELFFGEGSRLTVL.

The rearrangement uses TRBV7-9 and TRBJ1-1, with D tentatively TRBD1 (5 bases). The CDR3 length is 14 residues. The ends were cut back, 1 base at V and 0 bases at J, with 6 bases in the middle. Germline V gives CDR1 SEHNR, CDR2 FQNEAQ (reference sequence). The CDR3 reads CASSLGGVNTEAFF. The CDR3 nucleotides are TGTGCCAGCAGCTTAGGGGGGGTGAACACTGAAGCTTTCTTT. The full variable domain, with the rest looked up from reference TRBV7-9 and TRBJ1-1, is DTGVSQNPRHKITKRGQNVTFRCDPISEHNRLYWYRQTLGQGPEFLTYFQNEAQLEKSRLLSDRFSAERPKGSFSTLEIQRTEQGDSAMYLCASSLGGVNTEAFFGQGTRLTVV.

This clone has more than one count but fewer than ten. The chain uses TRBV19 and TRBJ2-7, with 8 nucleotides matching TRBD1. The CDR3 covers 14 residues. The ends lost 5 bases at V and 2 bases at J; junction bases unmatched: 5. In germline, CDR1 is LNHDA, CDR2 SQIVND (reference sequence). DNA of the CDR3: TGTGCCAGTAGTCTTGGGACAGGCCCCTACGAGCAGTACTTC. Its protein product is CASSLGTGPYEQYF.

V gene TRBV5-6 combines with J gene TRBJ1-1; a weak D match, TRBD1 (6 bases). Germline assignment: CDR1 SGHDT and CDR2 YYEEEE. Trimming pared 2 bases from V and 6 bases from J, leaving 17 bases between. This CDR3 is 15 amino acids long. The CDR3 DNA reads TGTGCCAGCAGCTTAATGGACAGACGAGAGGCTGAAGCTTTCTTT. This gives the protein CASSLMDRREAEAFF.

The table lists this clone with a count of one. The chain is built from TRBV5-8 and TRBJ1-3; no clear D. The V gene lost 2 bases and the J gene lost 0 bases, with 6 bases spanning the gap. CDR1 and CDR2 (germline): SGHTS, YDEGEE. This CDR3 spans 14 amino acids. As DNA, the CDR3 is TGTGCCAGCAGCTTTTTATACTCTGGAAACACCATATATTTT. Translating it yields CASSFLYSGNTIYF. The full variable domain, rest sourced from reference TRBV5-8 and TRBJ1-3, is EAGVTQSPTHLIKTRGQQATLRCSPISGHTSVYWYQQALGLGLQFLLWYDEGEERNRGNFPPRFSGRQFPNYSSELNVNALELEDSALYLCASSFLYSGNTIYFGEGSWLTVV.

CDR3 region: CASSLSLLEDGYTF. Here the CDR3 DNA reads TGCGCCAGCAGCTTGTCCCTTCTCGAGGATGGCTACACCTTC. This chain uses TRBV5-1 with TRBJ1-2; D remains ambiguous. Looked up from germline, CDR1 is SGHRS and CDR2 is YFSETQ. The CDR3 is made up of 14 amino acids. V was pared by 1 base and J by 6 bases, with 13 bases between.

This clone was picked up one time. The V and J genes are TRBV11-1 and TRBJ1-6; TRBD1 agrees at 7 bases. Trimming removed 5 bases from V and 10 bases from J; junction bases left unmatched: 8. The CDR3 is 14 amino acids. Germline-derived CDR1 and CDR2 are SGHAT and FQDESV (reference sequence). The CDR3 DNA reads TGTGCCAGCAGCGGCGACAGGGCGGCGTCACCCCTCCACTTT. Protein sequence: CASSGDRAASPLHF. Filled out from reference TRBV11-1 and TRBJ1-6, the complete variable domain reads EAEVAQSPRYKITEKSQAVAFWCDPISGHATLYWYRQILGQGPELLVQFQDESVVDDSQLPKDRFSAERLKGVDSTLKIQPAELGDSAMYLCASSGDRAASPLHFGNGTRLTVT.

The count of this clone is one. This chain connects TRBV25-1 to TRBJ2-7; TRBD1 might be the D (6 bases). The V and J ends lost 0 bases and 3 bases respectively, with 12 bases between them. Germline CDR1 and CDR2: MGHDK and SYGVNS. The CDR3 contains 15 residues. The CDR3 is CASSEYMQQGYEQYF. The CDR3 DNA follows: TGTGCCAGCAGTGAATATATGCAACAGGGCTACGAGCAGTACTTC.

This chain links TRBV19 with TRBJ1-2, with 10 bases aligning to TRBD1. CDR3 length: 15 amino acids. The germline CDR1 and CDR2 sequences are LNHDA and SQIVND (reference sequence). V shed 5 bases, J shed 2 bases, and the junction held 5 bases outside the gene matches. Written as DNA, the CDR3 is TGTGCCAGTAGTCCCGACAGGGGGCGAAACTATGGCTACACCTTC. Amino acids: CASSPDRGRNYGYTF.

The CDR3 DNA is TGTGCCATCAGTGTGGACAGCCAGAACACTGAAGCTTTCTTT. Translated: CAISVDSQNTEAFF. The chain carries TRBV10-3 and TRBJ1-1, with D tentatively TRBD1 (6 bases). Deletions cut 4 bases from V and 1 base from J, with 10 bases between. This CDR3 is 14 amino acids long. From germline, CDR1 is ENHRY and CDR2 SYGVKD.

This sequence joins TRBV29-1 and TRBJ2-5; D might be TRBD2 (6 bases). This CDR3 is built from 12 residues. Germline V gives CDR1 SQVTM, CDR2 ANQGSEA. Deletions cut 3 bases from V and 5 bases from J, with 10 bases between. The CDR3 DNA follows: TGCAGCGTTGAGCGGGGAAGTGAGACCCAGTACTTC. As protein: CSVERGSETQYF.

The genes are TRBV5-1 and TRBJ2-2, with 7 bases lining up with TRBD1. The junction had 10 bases not matched to a gene; V was cut back by 4 bases and J by 4 bases. Germline assignment: CDR1 SGHRS and CDR2 YFSETQ. The CDR3 is 16 amino acids. The CDR3: CASSPTGDVSTGELFF. CDR3 nucleotide sequence: TGCGCCAGCAGCCCCACAGGGGATGTAAGCACCGGGGAGCTGTTTTTT.

The genes are TRBV30 and TRBJ2-3; TRBD2 agrees at 9 bases. Germline values: CDR1 GTSNPN, CDR2 SVGIG (reference sequence). This CDR3 region has 15 residues. Trimming at V came to 3 bases and at J to 0 bases, leaving 4 bases not matched to a gene. The DNA for the CDR3 is TGTGCCTGGAGCTCAGGACTAGCGAGCACAGATACGCAGTATTTT. Protein product: CAWSSGLASTDTQYF.

V gene TRBV4-3 combines with J gene TRBJ2-3; the D gene is possibly TRBD1 (6 bases). CDR1 and CDR2 from the germline V gene are LGHNA and YSLEER. Trimming left V 3 bases short and J 0 bases short, with 13 bases between. This CDR3 has 16 residues. CDR3 bases: TGCGCCAGCAGCCAGGCGGACAGATTTAGCACAGATACGCAGTATTTT. This translates into CASSQADRFSTDTQYF.

This rearrangement joins TRBV2 to TRBJ1-2, with 8 nucleotides matching TRBD1. The CDR3 extends over 12 amino acids. CDR1 is SNHLY and CDR2 is FYNNEI in the germline V gene. Unmatched junction bases numbered 6, after V lost 11 bases and J lost 4 bases. CDR3 nucleotides: TGTGCCGTGTATGGGACAGGCTATGGCTACACCTTC. Translated, it gives CAVYGTGYGYTF. Combining the CDR3 with reference TRBV2 and TRBJ1-2 gives the whole variable domain EPEVTQTPSHQVTQMGQEVILRCVPISNHLYFYWYRQILGQKVEFLVSFYNNEISEKSEIFDDQFSVERPDGSNFTLKIRSTKLEDSAMYFCAVYGTGYGYTFGSGTRLTVV.

Written as DNA, the CDR3 is TGTGCCACCAGCAGAGATCCGGGGGCAACTAATGAAAAACTGTTTTTT. Its translation is CATSRDPGATNEKLFF. V is TRBV15 and J is TRBJ1-4; D is possibly TRBD1 (5 bases). Trimming pared 0 bases from V and 0 bases from J, leaving 8 bases between. Germline CDR1 reads LNHNV; CDR2 reads YYDKDF (reference sequence). The length of the CDR3 is 16 residues.

This clone was recorded only once. The V and J genes are TRBV9 and TRBJ2-4; TRBD2 agrees at 7 bases. The ends lost 6 bases at V and 9 bases at J; junction bases unmatched: 21. This CDR3 is 17 amino acids long. The V gene's germline CDR1 is SGDLS and CDR2 YYNGEE. In nucleotides, the CDR3 is TGTGCCAGCACTAGAAGCGGGGACCCTACCCTTGGGGGCATTCAGTACTTC. It yields the protein CASTRSGDPTLGGIQYF.

The J gene is TRBJ1-4, the V gene TRBV5-5; a possible D gene is TRBD1 (5 bases). V was shortened by 4 bases and J by 8 bases, with 15 bases between the two germline ends. The CDR3 sequence is 14 residues long. CDR1 and CDR2 (germline): SGHKS, YYEKEE (reference sequence). In DNA form, the CDR3 reads TGTGCCAGCAGCCCACTACGGGGGGAAGAAAAACTGTTTTTT. Translated, it gives CASSPLRGEEKLFF. The full variable domain, in which reference TRBV5-5 and TRBJ1-4 provide the parts outside the CDR3, is DAGVTQSPTHLIKTRGQQVTLRCSPISGHKSVSWYQQVLGQGPQFIFQYYEKEERGRGNFPDRFSARQFPNYSSELNVNALLLGDSALYLCASSPLRGEEKLFFGSGTQLSVL.

CDR3 sequence (DNA): TGTGCCAGCAAAGGGACAGTAAATTCACCCCTCCACTTT. It translates to CASKGTVNSPLHF. The V call is TRBV7-9, the J call TRBJ1-6; 7 nucleotides align to TRBD1. V lost 7 bases, J lost 7 bases, and 4 bases stayed unmatched. Germline V gene sequence: CDR1 SEHNR, CDR2 FQNEAQ (reference sequence). The CDR3 is 13 residues long.

Written as DNA, the CDR3 is TGTGCCAGCAGTGTTCAGGGTGGAACTAATGAAAAACTGTTTTTT. The encoded protein is CASSVQGGTNEKLFF. V usage is TRBV2 and J usage is TRBJ1-4; D possibly corresponds to TRBD1 (5 bases). The V end lost 4 bases, the J end lost 1 base, and 10 bases lay between the germline ends. The germline V gene has CDR1 SNHLY and CDR2 FYNNEI. There are 15 residues in the CDR3.

The CDR3 sequence: CASSSFSGSSYEQYF. The CDR3 region has the DNA TGTGCCAGCAGCTCCTTTAGCGGGAGCTCCTACGAGCAGTACTTC. This sequence joins TRBV13 and TRBJ2-7; 9 nucleotides match TRBD2. Germline V CDR1 and CDR2: PRHDT, FYEKMQ (reference sequence). This CDR3 has 15 residues. Trimming cost V 4 bases and J 0 bases; bases outside gene matches: 4.

The V gene is TRBV28, the J gene TRBJ2-5, with 7 bases lining up with TRBD2. With V trimmed by 5 bases and J by 5 bases, 11 bases remained unmatched. The CDR3 length is 15 residues. Per the germline V gene, CDR1 is MDHEN and CDR2 is SYDVKM. The CDR3 reads CASSTRTSGGETQYF. The CDR3 coding sequence is TGTGCCAGCAGTACTCGGACTAGTGGGGGGGAGACCCAGTACTTC.

The V gene is TRBV6-4, the J gene TRBJ1-5; 9 nucleotides align to TRBD1. The V gene's germline CDR1 is MRHNA and CDR2 SNTAGT. Unmatched junction bases numbered 3, after V lost 4 bases and J lost 5 bases. The CDR3 loop spans 14 amino acids. The CDR3 DNA reads as TGTGCCAGCAGTGCTACAGGGGGCGATCAGCCCCAGCATTTT. It is translated as CASSATGGDQPQHF.

The rearrangement joins TRBV5-8 to TRBJ1-5, with unresolved D. Trimming left V 0 bases short and J 0 bases short, with 7 bases between. The germline V gene encodes CDR1 SGHTS and CDR2 YDEGEE. The CDR3 runs to 15 residues. CDR3 amino acids: CASSLVTHSNQPQHF. The CDR3 DNA reads TGTGCCAGCAGCTTGGTGACTCATAGCAATCAGCCCCAGCATTTT.

This sequence joins TRBV5-1 and TRBJ1-1, with D possibly being TRBD1 (5 bases). CDR3 length equals 14 residues. Deletions cut 2 bases from V and 5 bases from J, with 13 bases between. The germline gives CDR1 SGHRS, CDR2 YFSETQ. The CDR3 here is CASSFLQGQTEAFF. The CDR3 DNA reads TGCGCCAGCAGCTTCCTCCAGGGTCAGACTGAAGCTTTCTTT.

To note about this clone: Because the CDR3's place on the DNA is in doubt, the DNA is left out and the CDR3 is given as listed by TCRdb. The chain joins TRBV21-1 to TRBJ2-1; the table's D call of TRBD1 was not tested on the DNA. TRBV21-1 is described as a pseudogene. Termini included, the CDR3 measures 17 amino acids. The CDR3 protein is CASSPRWGQGSSNEQFF.

The chain combines TRBV6-6 with TRBJ1-3; D is unresolved. The CDR3 loop spans 16 amino acids. In germline, CDR1 is MNHNY, CDR2 SVGAGI (reference sequence). Trimming took 5 bases from V and 0 from J, leaving 14 bases between them. This CDR3 reads CASSLTRENSGNTIYF. CDR3 DNA: TGTGCCAGCAGTCTCACTCGGGAAAACTCTGGAAACACCATATATTTT.

The CDR3 region is CASNRDRPGNTIYF. The CDR3 DNA follows: TGTGCCAGTAATCGGGACAGGCCTGGAAACACCATATATTTT. V and J are TRBV19 and TRBJ1-3; 8 bases are a match to TRBD1. Germline CDR1 reads LNHDA; CDR2 reads SQIVND (reference sequence). This CDR3 is built from 14 residues. The V segment lost 7 bases and the J segment 2 bases; nucleotides outside the gene matches: 4.

The chain couples TRBV7-8 to TRBJ2-1; 10 bases are shared with TRBD1. Germline V gene lookup returns CDR1 SGHVS and CDR2 FQNEAQ. The CDR3 contains 20 residues. J was trimmed by 0 bases and V by 5 bases; bases with no gene match: 16. CDR3 coding DNA: TGTGCCAGCAGCACTCCGGGACAGGGGCCCCGAAGCAGCTCCTACAATGAGCAGTTCTTC. This codes for CASSTPGQGPRSSSYNEQFF.